Below, 11 T cell receptor beta chains from the same sample are listed, as sequenced in a study of CD8 T cells in ankylosing spondylitis. TCRdb fed the 5' RACE reads into MiXCR, producing one record per CDR3 protein. Altogether about 360,000 distinct CDR3 sequences are present, more than 20% being singletons, with the ten largest covering around 13%. What was sequenced was blood, either unsorted or a sorted T cell fraction (not recorded which). The receptor source for this set is a male donor with ankylosing spondylitis or in good health (not recorded which).

V is TRBV28 and J is TRBJ2-7, with TRBD2 identical over 13 bases. The length of the CDR3 is 14 residues. Germline trimming cut 4 bases from V and 7 bases from J; bases unmatched to any gene: 4. Germline-derived CDR1 and CDR2 are MDHEN and SYDVKM. The CDR3 DNA reads TGTGCCAGCAGTTATGGACTAGCGGGGGTTGAGCAGTACTTC. Translation gives CASSYGLAGVEQYF.

The V gene is TRBV7-9, the J gene TRBJ2-3; the D gene is possibly TRBD1 (5 bases). This CDR3 comprises 15 residues. The ends were cut back, 0 bases at V and 1 base at J, with 8 bases in the middle. Per the germline V gene, CDR1 is SEHNR and CDR2 is FQNEAQ (reference sequence). CDR3 nucleotides: TGTGCCAGCAGCTTAGCGCCAGGGCGCACAGATACGCAGTATTTT. Residues: CASSLAPGRTDTQYF.

This clonotype was observed a few times. The chain has TRBV12-3 or TRBV12-4 and TRBJ2-2, with TRBD1 matching 7 bases. The CDR3 contains 15 residues. V lost 5 bases, J lost 3 bases, and 6 bases stayed unmatched. DNA for the CDR3: TGTGCCAGCAGTAAGACAGGGTATGACACCGGGGAGCTGTTTTTT. Translated, it gives CASSKTGYDTGELFF.

The CDR3 here is CSVETGLNTGELFF. In DNA form, the CDR3 reads TGCAGCGTTGAGACAGGGCTAAACACCGGGGAGCTGTTTTTT. This sequence joins TRBV29-1 and TRBJ2-2; 7 nucleotides align to TRBD1. V was clipped by 3 bases and J by 2 bases; unmatched bases: 3. The CDR3 length is 14 residues. Germline CDR1 reads SQVTM; CDR2 reads ANQGSEA.

This chain links TRBV4-1 with TRBJ2-1; the match to TRBD2 covers 8 bases. V lost 5 bases to trimming and J lost 1 base; unmatched junction nucleotides: 7. The CDR3 runs 16 residues. Germline V gives CDR1 MGHRA, CDR2 YSYEKL. As DNA, the CDR3 is TGCGCCAGCAGCGCCACCGGGACTAGTTCCTACAATGAGCAGTTCTTC. Translated: CASSATGTSSYNEQFF.

Only a few counts were recorded for this clonotype. The rearrangement joins TRBV27 to TRBJ2-7, with 9 bases identical to TRBD2. Germline CDR1 MNHEY, CDR2 SMNVEV (reference sequence). The CDR3 runs to 15 residues. V trimming: 3 bases; J trimming: 0 bases; junction bases outside the gene matches: 3. The CDR3 region has the DNA TGTGCCAGCAGTTTCAGCGGGGGGAACTCCTACGAGCAGTACTTC. Protein sequence: CASSFSGGNSYEQYF.

The chain is built from TRBV6-5 and TRBJ2-1; D gene uncertain. Between the trimmed V and J ends, which lost 1 base and 3 bases, there was a span of 13 bases. There are 16 residues in the CDR3. CDR1 is MNHEY, CDR2 SVGAGI, per germline. The DNA for the CDR3 is TGTGCCAGCAGTTACTTCTTCGTTGGGAACTACAATGAGCAGTTCTTC. Translating it yields CASSYFFVGNYNEQFF.

This clonotype was counted only a few times. V and J are TRBV2 and TRBJ2-7; no clear D. V lost 8 bases and J lost 7, with 9 bases in between. The CDR3 spans 10 residues. Germline V gene data show CDR1 as SNHLY and CDR2 as FYNNEI. The CDR3 spells CASGPPEQYF. In DNA, the CDR3 is TGTGCCAGCGGGCCTCCTGAGCAGTACTTC.

V is TRBV29-1 and J is TRBJ2-1; D may correspond to TRBD1 or TRBD2 (5 bases each). The CDR3 consists of 16 residues. Germline assignment: CDR1 SQVTM and CDR2 ANQGSEA. Trimming shortened V by 3 bases and J by 2 bases, and 17 bases separated the two germline ends. The CDR3 loop reads CSVEGTEWGTYNEQFF. Here the CDR3 DNA reads TGCAGCGTTGAGGGGACCGAGTGGGGGACCTACAATGAGCAGTTCTTC.

V and J are TRBV27 and TRBJ2-3; D is undetermined. Germline V lookup: CDR1 MNHEY, CDR2 SMNVEV (reference sequence). The CDR3 length is 14 residues. Trimming removed 4 bases at V and 2 bases at J, with 10 bases between. The CDR3 region has the DNA TGTGCCAGCAGTTACCGAGATAACACAGATACGCAGTATTTT. It is translated as CASSYRDNTDTQYF.

This clonotype was seen more than once but under ten times. This chain joins TRBV4-1 and TRBJ2-1; 10 nucleotides line up with TRBD1. CDR3 length: 16 amino acids. J lost 7 bases, V lost 0 bases, and 6 bases had no gene match. The germline V gene encodes CDR1 MGHRA and CDR2 YSYEKL. CDR3 bases: TGCGCCAGCAGCCAAGATGGCGGGACAGGGGTGAATGAGCAGTTCTTC. Protein: CASSQDGGTGVNEQFF.